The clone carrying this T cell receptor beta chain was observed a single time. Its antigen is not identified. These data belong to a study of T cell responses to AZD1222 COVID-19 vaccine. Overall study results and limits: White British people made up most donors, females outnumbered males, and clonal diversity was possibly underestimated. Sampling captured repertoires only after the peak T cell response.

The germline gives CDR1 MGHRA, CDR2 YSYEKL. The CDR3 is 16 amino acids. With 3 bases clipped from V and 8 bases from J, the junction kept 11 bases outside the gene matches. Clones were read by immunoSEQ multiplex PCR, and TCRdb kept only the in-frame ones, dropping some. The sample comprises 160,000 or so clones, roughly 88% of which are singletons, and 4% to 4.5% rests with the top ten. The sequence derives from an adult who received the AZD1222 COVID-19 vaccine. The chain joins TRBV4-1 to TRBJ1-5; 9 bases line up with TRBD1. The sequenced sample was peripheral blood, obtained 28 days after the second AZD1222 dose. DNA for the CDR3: TGCGCCAGCAGCCAGGTACCGGGACAGGGTTTGGAGCCCCAGCATTTT. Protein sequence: CASSQVPGQGLEPQHF.